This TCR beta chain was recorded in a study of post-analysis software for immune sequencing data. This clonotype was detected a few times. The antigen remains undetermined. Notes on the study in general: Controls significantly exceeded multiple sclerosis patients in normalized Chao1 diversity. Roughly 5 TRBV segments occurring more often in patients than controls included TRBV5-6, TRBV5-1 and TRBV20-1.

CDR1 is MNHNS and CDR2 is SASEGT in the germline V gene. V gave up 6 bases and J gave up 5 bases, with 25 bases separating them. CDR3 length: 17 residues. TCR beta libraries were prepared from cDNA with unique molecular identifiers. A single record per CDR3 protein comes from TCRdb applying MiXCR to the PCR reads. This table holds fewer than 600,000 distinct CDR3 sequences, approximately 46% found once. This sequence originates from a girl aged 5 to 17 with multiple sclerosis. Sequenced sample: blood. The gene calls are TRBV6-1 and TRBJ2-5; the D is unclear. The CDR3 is CASSAMSKGLNVETQYF. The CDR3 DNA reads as TGTGCCAGCAGCGCGATGTCAAAGGGTCTTAATGTGGAGACCCAGTACTTC.